One and the same sample provided the 10 T cell receptor beta chains below, sequenced in a study of blood T cell repertoires in COVID-19. Measured with immunoSEQ multiplex PCR; TCRdb has only the in-frame clones, and not every one. The sample carries some 15,000 clones, 65% to 85% recorded once. The sample comprised peripheral blood. Every receptor here comes from a human donor in a cohort sampled during active COVID-19.

The gene calls are TRBV27 and TRBJ1-6; D gene uncertain. The CDR3 totals 15 residues. The V gene's germline CDR1 is MNHEY and CDR2 SMNVEV (reference sequence). Trimming took 6 bases from V and 8 from J, leaving 17 bases between them. The CDR3 coding sequence is TGTGCCAGCAGCCCCCCGGGGAGGGTGTATTCACCCCTCCACTTT. Translation gives CASSPPGRVYSPLHF.

The rearrangement uses TRBV9 and TRBJ1-1, with TRBD1 matching over 7 bases. V lost 1 base and J lost 4; bases outside the gene matches: 4. The CDR3 consists of 14 residues. The V gene's germline CDR1 is SGDLS and CDR2 YYNGEE. The CDR3 coding sequence is TGTGCCAGCAGCGTAAAGGGGGCGGGCACTGAAGCTTTCTTT. As protein: CASSVKGAGTEAFF.

The chain couples TRBV9 to TRBJ1-1, with 8 bases that match TRBD1. V was clipped by 2 bases and J by 1 base; unmatched bases: 4. The germline gives CDR1 SGDLS, CDR2 YYNGEE. The CDR3 runs 15 residues. CDR3 loop: CASSVTGTGNTEAFF. CDR3 DNA: TGTGCCAGCAGCGTGACCGGGACAGGGAACACTGAAGCTTTCTTT.

The rearrangement links TRBV5-4 to TRBJ1-2; D is unresolved. The germline CDR1 and CDR2 sequences are SGHNT and YYREEE (reference sequence). This CDR3 spans 13 amino acids. Deletions cut 0 bases from V and 6 bases from J, with 9 bases between. The CDR3 nucleotides read TGTGCCAGCAGCTTGGTAACAGCGGATGGCTACACCTTC. Translating gives CASSLVTADGYTF.

This clone was detected only once. The chain has TRBV30 and TRBJ1-3; D ambiguous. Looked up from germline, CDR1 is GTSNPN and CDR2 is SVGIG (reference sequence). This CDR3 spans 16 amino acids. V was pared by 0 bases and J by 0 bases, with 12 bases between. The CDR3 region has the DNA TGTGCCTGGAGTGTACACTCGGGGATCTCTGGAAACACCATATATTTT. It is translated as CAWSVHSGISGNTIYF.

The chain has TRBV28 and TRBJ1-3; D may be TRBD1 (6 bases). Germline lookup yields CDR1 MDHEN and CDR2 SYDVKM. V was shortened by 4 bases and J by 4 bases, with 20 bases between the two germline ends. CDR3 length: 17 amino acids. For the CDR3, the DNA is TGTGCCAGCAGTTCAACTCCAGGACAGTTCAGCGGAAACACCATATATTTT. It codes for CASSSTPGQFSGNTIYF.

The chain has TRBV6-2 or TRBV6-3 and TRBJ1-6; D call uncertain. Deletions cut 5 bases from V and 7 bases from J, with 9 bases between. The CDR3 is made up of 13 amino acids. The V gene's germline CDR1 is MNHEY and CDR2 SVGEGT. CDR3 residues: CASSQGLNSPLHF. The CDR3 DNA follows: TGTGCCAGCAGTCAAGGACTAAATTCACCCCTCCACTTT.

CDR3 coding DNA: TGTGCCAGTAAACTACGAGAACGGGGACTAGCGGGCACAGATACGCAGTATTTT. This translates into CASKLRERGLAGTDTQYF. V gene TRBV19 combines with J gene TRBJ2-3, with 11 bases matching TRBD2. CDR1 LNHDA and CDR2 SQIVND come from the germline V gene (reference sequence). The CDR3 spans 18 residues. Germline trimming cut 7 bases from V and 1 base from J; bases unmatched to any gene: 13.

The V and J genes are TRBV7-3 and TRBJ2-2; 15 bases are shared with TRBD2. Germline CDR1 and CDR2: SGHTA and FQGTGA. The V gene end was trimmed by 6 bases and the J gene end by 1 base; junction bases not matched to a gene: 9. There are 19 residues in the CDR3. CDR3 DNA: TGTGCCAGCAGTCCCATACCGGGACTAGCGGGAGGGAACACCGGGGAGCTGTTTTTT. Its translation: CASSPIPGLAGGNTGELFF.

CDR3 amino acids: CASSGRDRFKALHF. CDR3 DNA sequence: TGTGCCAGTAGTGGACGGGACAGATTTAAGGCCCTCCACTTT. The chain carries TRBV19 and TRBJ1-6, with 7 positions matching TRBD1. The CDR3 totals 14 residues. V trimming: 5 bases; J trimming: 14 bases; junction bases outside the gene matches: 12. Germline lookup yields CDR1 LNHDA and CDR2 SQIVND (reference sequence).